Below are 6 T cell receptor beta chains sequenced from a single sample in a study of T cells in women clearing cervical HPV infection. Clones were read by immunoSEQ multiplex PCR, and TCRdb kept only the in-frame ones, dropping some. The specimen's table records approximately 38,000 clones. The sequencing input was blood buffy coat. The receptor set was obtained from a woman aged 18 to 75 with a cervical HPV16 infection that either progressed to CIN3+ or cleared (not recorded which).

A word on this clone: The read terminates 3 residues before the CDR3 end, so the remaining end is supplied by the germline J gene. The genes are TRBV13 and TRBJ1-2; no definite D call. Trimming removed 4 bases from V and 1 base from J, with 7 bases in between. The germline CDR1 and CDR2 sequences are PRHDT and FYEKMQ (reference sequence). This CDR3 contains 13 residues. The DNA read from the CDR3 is TGTGCCAGCAGCTCCGGTAGTAACTATGGC. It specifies CASSSGSNYG. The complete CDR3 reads CASSSGSNYGYTF.

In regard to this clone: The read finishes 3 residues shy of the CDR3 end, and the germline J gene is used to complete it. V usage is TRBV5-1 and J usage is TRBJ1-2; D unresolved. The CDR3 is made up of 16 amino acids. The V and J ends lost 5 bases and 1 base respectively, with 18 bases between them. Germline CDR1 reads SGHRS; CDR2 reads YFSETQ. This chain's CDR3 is CASSFPTGEVNYGYTF. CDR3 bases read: TGCGCCAGCAGTTTCCCTACCGGGGAAGTTAACTATGGC.

The sequenced CDR3 bases are TGTGCCATCAGCTCAGGACAAGCCTACGAG. This codes for CAISSGQAYE. The whole CDR3 is CAISSGQAYEQYF. The chain couples TRBV10-3 to TRBJ2-7; D possibly corresponds to TRBD1 (5 bases). The CDR3 end lies 3 residues beyond the end of the read and is filled in from the germline J gene. Trimming removed 6 bases at V and 2 bases at J, with 11 bases between. CDR1 is ENHRY, CDR2 SYGVKD, per germline. The CDR3 has 13 amino acids.

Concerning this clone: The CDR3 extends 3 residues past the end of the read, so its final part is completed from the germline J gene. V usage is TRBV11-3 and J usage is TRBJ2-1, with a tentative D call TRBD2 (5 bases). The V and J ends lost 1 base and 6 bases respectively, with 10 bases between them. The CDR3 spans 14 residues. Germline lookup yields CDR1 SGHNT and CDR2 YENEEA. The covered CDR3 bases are TGTGCCAGCAGCTTAGCTGGCCGGGGCAATGAG. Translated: CASSLAGRGNE. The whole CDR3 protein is CASSLAGRGNEQFF.

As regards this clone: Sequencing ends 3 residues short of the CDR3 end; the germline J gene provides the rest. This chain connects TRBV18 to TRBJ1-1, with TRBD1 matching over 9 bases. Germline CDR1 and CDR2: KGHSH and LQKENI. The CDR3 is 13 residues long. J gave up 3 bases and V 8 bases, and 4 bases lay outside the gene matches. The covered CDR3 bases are TGTGCCAGCGAGGACAGGGGTGACACTGAA. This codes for CASEDRGDTE. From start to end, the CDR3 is CASEDRGDTEAFF. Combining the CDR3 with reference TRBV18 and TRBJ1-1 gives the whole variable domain NAGVMQNPRHLVRRRGQEARLRCSPMKGHSHVYWYRQLPEEGLKFMVYLQKENIIDESGMPKERFSAEFPKEGPSILRIQQVVRGDSAAYFCASEDRGDTEAFFGQGTRLTVV.

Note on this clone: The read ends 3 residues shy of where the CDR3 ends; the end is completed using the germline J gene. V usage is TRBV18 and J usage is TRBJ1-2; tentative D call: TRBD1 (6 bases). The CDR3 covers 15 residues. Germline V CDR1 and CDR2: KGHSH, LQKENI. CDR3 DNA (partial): TGTGCCAGCTCACTTGACAGGACTTACACAGATACC. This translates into CASSLDRTYTDT. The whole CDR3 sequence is CASSLDRTYTDTYTF.